The clone carrying this TCR beta chain was counted a few times. Its antigen is not identified. Each CDR3 protein is one row after TCRdb ran MiXCR on the reads. This table has some 280,000 distinct CDR3 sequences, about an eighth appearing once. Trimming shortened V by 4 bases and J by 1 base, and 8 bases separated the two germline ends. There are 13 residues in the CDR3. Germline CDR1 SQVTM, CDR2 ANQGSEA. This record comes from a study of T cell repertoires in cytomegalovirus infection. Study-wide context: Indications of both CMV infection and matching HLA type were provided by public TCR beta signatures.

Overall study results and limits: It was HLA-C-restricted CMV-specific TCR beta clonotypes that dominated the response ex vivo.

Sequencing input: PBMCs. The sequence was obtained from a human donor in good health (CMV status not recorded). Some clones in this sample may be carry-over from other donors' samples. This rearrangement joins TRBV29-1 to TRBJ2-1; D uncertain. CDR3 protein: CSVVTASYNEQFF. The CDR3 coding sequence is TGCAGCGTTGTTACTGCATCCTACAATGAGCAGTTCTTC.